The rows below give T cell receptor beta chains drawn from one sample of a study of blood T cell repertoires in COVID-19. Using immunoSEQ multiplex PCR, the repertoire was profiled, and TCRdb retains in-frame clones only, with some absent. The sample has roughly 280,000 clones; 70% to 90% are singletons. The sequencing input was peripheral blood. Every receptor here comes from a man younger than 30 with active or convalescent COVID-19. Each CDR3 is given with its conserved first and last residue. D genes are given only for firm matches. Rows give clone size only sometimes, using once, few, many, or a class for an expanded clone.

D gene: TRBD1
clone size: few
V gene: TRBV5-4
J gene: TRBJ2-6
CDR3 DNA: TGTGCCAGCAGCAGGATCCCAGGGGGTTCTTCGTTGGGGGCCAACGTCCTGACTTTC
CDR3 protein: CASSRIPGGSSLGANVLTF

D gene: .
clone size: .
V gene: TRBV3-1/TRBV3-2
J gene: TRBJ1-1
CDR3 DNA: TGTGCCAGCAGCCAAGAGACGAGGACTGAAGCTTTCTTT
CDR3 protein: CASSQETRTEAFF

D gene: .
clone size: .
V gene: TRBV27
J gene: TRBJ1-6
CDR3 DNA: TGTGCCAGCAGTTTCGGGGACTCCTCTTATAATTCACCCCTCCACTTT
CDR3 protein: CASSFGDSSYNSPLHF

D gene: .
clone size: once
V gene: TRBV3-1/TRBV3-2
J gene: TRBJ2-2
CDR3 DNA: TGTGCCAGCAGGAGAGCCGGGGAGCTGTTTTTT
CDR3 protein: CASRRAGELFF

D gene: .
clone size: .
V gene: TRBV5-5
J gene: TRBJ2-6
CDR3 DNA: TGTGCCAGCAGCACATACAGCTCTGGGGCCAACGTCCTGACTTTC
CDR3 protein: CASSTYSSGANVLTF

D gene: .
clone size: .
V gene: TRBV6-4
J gene: TRBJ1-1
CDR3 DNA: TGTGCCAGCAAGCGGAATACCGTCGCTGAAGCTTTCTTT
CDR3 protein: CASKRNTVAEAFF

D gene: .
clone size: .
V gene: TRBV3-1/TRBV3-2
J gene: TRBJ2-3
CDR3 DNA: TGTGCCAGCAGCCAGGCCCGGTACAGGGGCACAGATACGCAGTATTTT
CDR3 protein: CASSQARYRGTDTQYF

D gene: TRBD2
clone size: .
V gene: TRBV4-3
J gene: TRBJ2-7
CDR3 DNA: TGCGCCAGCAGCCAAGATCGTAGCGGGGTCTACGAGCAGTACTTC
CDR3 protein: CASSQDRSGVYEQYF

D gene: .
clone size: .
V gene: TRBV7-9
J gene: TRBJ2-7
CDR3 DNA: TGTGCCAGCAGCTTAAAGCGATTTGACAGGAATCAACCCTACGAGCAGTACTTC
CDR3 protein: CASSLKRFDRNQPYEQYF

D gene: .
clone size: once
V gene: TRBV27
J gene: TRBJ2-7
CDR3 DNA: TGTGCCAGCAGTTTATCTAATCCTCCGGGAAAAGGATCCTACGAGCAGTACTTC
CDR3 protein: CASSLSNPPGKGSYEQYF

D gene: TRBD2
clone size: .
V gene: TRBV5-1
J gene: TRBJ2-3
CDR3 DNA: TGCGCCAGCAGCCTAGCGGAGAAGGCCAAAGGGGATACGCAGTATTTT
CDR3 protein: CASSLAEKAKGDTQYF

D gene: .
clone size: .
V gene: TRBV12-3/TRBV12-4
J gene: TRBJ2-5
CDR3 DNA: TGTGCCAGCAGTCCCGCGCAAGAGACCCAGTACTTC
CDR3 protein: CASSPAQETQYF

D gene: TRBD1
clone size: few
V gene: TRBV28
J gene: TRBJ1-5
CDR3 DNA: TGTGCCAGCAGTTTTAGGACAGGGGGCCCGCCCCAGCATTTT
CDR3 protein: CASSFRTGGPPQHF

D gene: TRBD1
clone size: .
V gene: TRBV19
J gene: TRBJ2-3
CDR3 DNA: TGTGCCAGTAGTATTGGACAGGGCAGGGATACGCAGTATTTT
CDR3 protein: CASSIGQGRDTQYF

D gene: TRBD1
clone size: .
V gene: TRBV6-5
J gene: TRBJ2-7
CDR3 DNA: TGTGCCAGCAGGTTACAGGGGCCCTACGAGCAGTACTTC
CDR3 protein: CASRLQGPYEQYF

D gene: TRBD1
clone size: .
V gene: TRBV5-4
J gene: TRBJ1-4
CDR3 DNA: TGTGCCAGCAGCTTCTTTGGGACAGGGGGTGAAAAACTGTTTTTT
CDR3 protein: CASSFFGTGGEKLFF

D gene: .
clone size: .
V gene: TRBV21-1
J gene: TRBJ2-2
CDR3 DNA: TGTGCCAGCAGCAAAGAGTCCAGGGGGATCAGCCAGGAGCTGTTTTTT
CDR3 protein: CASSKESRGISQELFF

D gene: .
clone size: once
V gene: TRBV3-1/TRBV3-2
J gene: TRBJ2-3
CDR3 DNA: TGTGCCAGCAGCCAAAGGAACGGGAGAATTACAGATACGCAGTATTTT
CDR3 protein: CASSQRNGRITDTQYF

D gene: .
clone size: few
V gene: TRBV10-2
J gene: TRBJ2-2
CDR3 DNA: TGCGCCAGCAGGCCAACAGGGACGGGGGAGCTGTTTTTT
CDR3 protein: CASRPTGTGELFF

D gene: TRBD2
clone size: .
V gene: TRBV7-2
J gene: TRBJ2-7
CDR3 DNA: TGTGCCAGCAGCGACTTCCTACTAGCGGGAATCTACGAGCAGTACTTC
CDR3 protein: CASSDFLLAGIYEQYF

D gene: .
clone size: .
V gene: TRBV27
J gene: TRBJ2-7
CDR3 DNA: TGTGCCAGCAGTTTACGCCCTGGGGGGGGGCGCTCCGAGCAGTACTTC
CDR3 protein: CASSLRPGGGRSEQYF

D gene: TRBD1
clone size: .
V gene: TRBV2
J gene: TRBJ2-1
CDR3 DNA: TGTGCCAGCAGTGAAGGTTGGGACAGGAAGTTCTTC
CDR3 protein: CASSEGWDRKFF

D gene: TRBD2
clone size: once
V gene: TRBV19
J gene: TRBJ2-3
CDR3 DNA: TGTGCCAGTAGCCCACTAGCGGACTATAGCACAGATACGCAGTATTTT
CDR3 protein: CASSPLADYSTDTQYF

D gene: .
clone size: .
V gene: TRBV4-1
J gene: TRBJ1-6
CDR3 DNA: TGCGCCAGCAGCCAAGTAGGTGAGGGATCACCCCTCCACTTT
CDR3 protein: CASSQVGEGSPLHF

D gene: .
clone size: .
V gene: TRBV27
J gene: TRBJ1-2
CDR3 DNA: TGTGCCAGCAGTGGGGAGGGTGGCTACACCTTC
CDR3 protein: CASSGEGGYTF

D gene: .
clone size: .
V gene: TRBV6-5
J gene: TRBJ2-7
CDR3 DNA: TGTGCCAGCAGGGCGGGTGTGGACGAGCAGTACTTC
CDR3 protein: CASRAGVDEQYF

D gene: TRBD2
clone size: .
V gene: TRBV19
J gene: TRBJ2-7
CDR3 DNA: TGTGCCACTCCACTAGCGGGCCCCCCCTACGAGCAGTACTTC
CDR3 protein: CATPLAGPPYEQYF

D gene: .
clone size: .
V gene: TRBV5-1
J gene: TRBJ1-1
CDR3 DNA: TGCGCCAGCAGCTGGGAGGGGGACACTGAAGCTTTCTTT
CDR3 protein: CASSWEGDTEAFF

D gene: .
clone size: once
V gene: TRBV10-3
J gene: TRBJ2-3
CDR3 DNA: TGTGCCATCACCCAGCGGAACACAGATACGCAGTATTTT
CDR3 protein: CAITQRNTDTQYF

D gene: TRBD2
clone size: .
V gene: TRBV5-1
J gene: TRBJ2-3
CDR3 DNA: TGCGCCAGCAGCTTCTCTAGCGGGGGACCCCGCCAAGATACGCAGTATTTT
CDR3 protein: CASSFSSGGPRQDTQYF

D gene: TRBD1
clone size: .
V gene: TRBV18
J gene: TRBJ1-5
CDR3 DNA: TGTGCCAGCTCAGGAGGGGGCCCGGTTCAGCCCCAGCATTTT
CDR3 protein: CASSGGGPVQPQHF

D gene: TRBD1
clone size: .
V gene: TRBV6-5
J gene: TRBJ2-7
CDR3 DNA: TGTGCCAGCTCTCCGACAGGGGCGAATGGCGAGCAGTACTTC
CDR3 protein: CASSPTGANGEQYF

D gene: TRBD2
clone size: .
V gene: TRBV11-2
J gene: TRBJ2-7
CDR3 DNA: TGTGCCAGCAACCTCGGGAGTAGCGGGGCCTACGAGCAGTACTTC
CDR3 protein: CASNLGSSGAYEQYF

D gene: TRBD2
clone size: once
V gene: TRBV7-7
J gene: TRBJ2-5
CDR3 DNA: TGTGCCAGCAGCCCAGCGGGGATACAAGAGACCCAGTACTTC
CDR3 protein: CASSPAGIQETQYF

D gene: TRBD1
clone size: once
V gene: TRBV14
J gene: TRBJ1-1
CDR3 DNA: TGTGCCAGCAGCCTCCACCCCTCTATGACAGGGTACTACACTGAAGCTTTCTTT
CDR3 protein: CASSLHPSMTGYYTEAFF

D gene: .
clone size: .
V gene: TRBV7-2
J gene: TRBJ2-5
CDR3 DNA: TGTGCCAGCAGCCCAGAGATCACGGTAGCGGAGACCCAGTACTTC
CDR3 protein: CASSPEITVAETQYF

D gene: TRBD1
clone size: .
V gene: TRBV19
J gene: TRBJ1-5
CDR3 DNA: TGTGCCAGTAGTAACCCCTGGACAGGGGTTTTTCAGCCCCAGCATTTT
CDR3 protein: CASSNPWTGVFQPQHF

D gene: .
clone size: .
V gene: TRBV4-1
J gene: TRBJ2-7
CDR3 DNA: TGCGCCAGCAGCCAATCGCGCGGCTCCTACGAGCAGTACTTC
CDR3 protein: CASSQSRGSYEQYF

D gene: .
clone size: once
V gene: TRBV4-1
J gene: TRBJ2-3
CDR3 DNA: TGCGCCAGCAGCCAGGCACCCGGGATACTAGATACGCAGTATTTT
CDR3 protein: CASSQAPGILDTQYF

D gene: TRBD1
clone size: .
V gene: TRBV5-4
J gene: TRBJ2-1
CDR3 DNA: TGTGCCAGCAGCAAGACAGGGGGCAATGAGCAGTTCTTC
CDR3 protein: CASSKTGGNEQFF

D gene: .
clone size: .
V gene: TRBV12-2
J gene: TRBJ2-7
CDR3 DNA: TGTGCAAGTCGCTTAGCGCGGGACAGGGGATCCGTCGGCGAGCAGTACTTC
CDR3 protein: CASRLARDRGSVGEQYF

D gene: TRBD2
clone size: .
V gene: TRBV3-1/TRBV3-2
J gene: TRBJ2-1
CDR3 DNA: TGTGCCAGCAGCCGAAGGACTAGCGGGAGGGCCTGGGGCGATGAGCAGTTCTTC
CDR3 protein: CASSRRTSGRAWGDEQFF

D gene: .
clone size: .
V gene: TRBV27
J gene: TRBJ2-7
CDR3 DNA: TGTGCCAGCGCTAAGGGGCAGACGCGTTCCTACGAGCAGTACTTC
CDR3 protein: CASAKGQTRSYEQYF

D gene: TRBD1
clone size: .
V gene: TRBV19
J gene: TRBJ2-7
CDR3 DNA: TGTGCCACCATGGATACCGGGACAGAACTCTACGAGCAGTACTTC
CDR3 protein: CATMDTGTELYEQYF

D gene: .
clone size: .
V gene: TRBV10-3
J gene: TRBJ2-1
CDR3 DNA: TGTGCCATCAGTGTGGGGGGCTCCTACAATGAGCAGTTCTTC
CDR3 protein: CAISVGGSYNEQFF

D gene: .
clone size: .
V gene: TRBV6-5
J gene: TRBJ1-5
CDR3 DNA: TGTGCCAGCAGTTTAGGGGGTTATCAGCCCCAGCATTTT
CDR3 protein: CASSLGGYQPQHF

D gene: .
clone size: .
V gene: TRBV24-1
J gene: TRBJ1-4
CDR3 DNA: TGTGCCACCAGTGATCTAGGGGATAAACTGTTTTTT
CDR3 protein: CATSDLGDKLFF

D gene: .
clone size: .
V gene: TRBV5-1
J gene: TRBJ1-2
CDR3 DNA: TGCGCCAGCAGCTTGGGGCAGGGATTGAGTGGCTACACCTTC
CDR3 protein: CASSLGQGLSGYTF

D gene: .
clone size: .
V gene: TRBV27
J gene: TRBJ1-5
CDR3 DNA: TGTGCCAGCAGTTTATCGTGGGTTACAGGGAGGGGGAATCAGCCCCAGCATTTT
CDR3 protein: CASSLSWVTGRGNQPQHF

D gene: .
clone size: once
V gene: TRBV6-5
J gene: TRBJ2-7
CDR3 DNA: TGTGCCAGCAGTCAAAATAAAGGGAGCGGCGAGCAGTACTTC
CDR3 protein: CASSQNKGSGEQYF

D gene: .
clone size: .
V gene: TRBV9
J gene: TRBJ2-2
CDR3 DNA: TGTGCCAGCAGCGTAGATTTATGGGGGAGGACCACCGGGGAGCTGTTTTTT
CDR3 protein: CASSVDLWGRTTGELFF

D gene: TRBD1
clone size: once
V gene: TRBV3-1/TRBV3-2
J gene: TRBJ2-5
CDR3 DNA: TGTGCCAGCAGCCTCTCGACAGGGGGCTTTTTAGAGACCCAGTACTTC
CDR3 protein: CASSLSTGGFLETQYF

D gene: .
clone size: .
V gene: TRBV9
J gene: TRBJ1-2
CDR3 DNA: TGTGCCAGCAGCGCTGGTCGGACAGCTAACTATGGCTACACCTTC
CDR3 protein: CASSAGRTANYGYTF

D gene: .
clone size: once
V gene: TRBV12-3/TRBV12-4
J gene: TRBJ1-5
CDR3 DNA: TGTGCCAGCAGTTTTGGCAGGGTCCAGCCCCAGCATTTT
CDR3 protein: CASSFGRVQPQHF

D gene: TRBD2
clone size: .
V gene: TRBV19
J gene: TRBJ2-7
CDR3 DNA: TGTGCCAGTAGTATGGGACTAAATTACTACGAGCAGTACTTC
CDR3 protein: CASSMGLNYYEQYF

D gene: TRBD1
clone size: .
V gene: TRBV28
J gene: TRBJ2-5
CDR3 DNA: TGTGCCACCAGGGTCAGGGGGCGCGTGACCCAGTACTTC
CDR3 protein: CATRVRGRVTQYF

D gene: TRBD1
clone size: .
V gene: TRBV5-6
J gene: TRBJ2-7
CDR3 DNA: TGTGCCAGCAGCCCGAGGGGGCAGTGGGCCCACGAGCAGTACTTC
CDR3 protein: CASSPRGQWAHEQYF

D gene: .
clone size: few
V gene: TRBV7-9
J gene: TRBJ2-1
CDR3 DNA: TGTGCCAGCACCTCCGGGACTCGGGGTGAGCAGTTCTTC
CDR3 protein: CASTSGTRGEQFF